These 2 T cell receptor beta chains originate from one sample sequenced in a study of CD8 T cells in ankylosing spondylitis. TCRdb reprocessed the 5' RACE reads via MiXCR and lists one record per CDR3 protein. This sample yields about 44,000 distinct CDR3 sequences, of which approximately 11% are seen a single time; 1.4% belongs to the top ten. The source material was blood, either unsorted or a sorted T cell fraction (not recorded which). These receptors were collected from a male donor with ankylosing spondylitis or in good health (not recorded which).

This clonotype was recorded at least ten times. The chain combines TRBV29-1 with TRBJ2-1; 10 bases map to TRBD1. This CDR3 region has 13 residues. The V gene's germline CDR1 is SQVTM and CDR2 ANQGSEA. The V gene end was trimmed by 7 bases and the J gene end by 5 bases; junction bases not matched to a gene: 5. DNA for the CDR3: TGCAGCGGGGGACAGGGGCCTAACAATGAGCAGTTCTTC. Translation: CSGGQGPNNEQFF.

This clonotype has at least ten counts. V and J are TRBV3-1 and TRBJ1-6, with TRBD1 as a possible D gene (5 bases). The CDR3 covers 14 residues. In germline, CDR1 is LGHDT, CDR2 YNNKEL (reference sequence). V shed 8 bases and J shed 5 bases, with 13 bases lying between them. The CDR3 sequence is CASGEWGDNSPLHF. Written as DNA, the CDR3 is TGTGCCAGCGGAGAGTGGGGGGATAATTCACCCCTCCACTTT.